Listed here are 9 T cell receptor beta chains from one sample, sequenced in a study of early T cells in non-severe SARS-CoV-2 infection. TCRdb analysed the 5' RACE reads with MiXCR anew, one entry per CDR3 protein. The sample has more than 35,000 distinct CDR3 sequences, 6.3% seen once. The sample taken for sequencing was whole blood. The receptors originated from an adult who was a healthcare worker with PCR-confirmed SARS-CoV-2 infection or an uninfected control (not recorded which).

The gene calls are TRBV6-2 or TRBV6-3 and TRBJ2-2; D is undetermined. The CDR3 runs to 16 residues. Germline CDR1 reads MNHEY; CDR2 reads SVGEGT. Trimming removed 8 bases at V and 2 bases at J, with 18 bases between. This CDR3 is CASLTWADRNTGELFF. The CDR3 region has the DNA TGTGCCAGCTTAACGTGGGCAGACCGAAACACCGGGGAGCTGTTTTTT.

V and J are TRBV10-2 and TRBJ2-3; 7 bases line up with TRBD2. V lost 2 bases, J lost 6 bases, and 11 bases stayed unmatched. Germline values: CDR1 WSHSY, CDR2 SAAADI. The CDR3 length is 16 residues. This chain's CDR3 is CASSERPGGSRDTQYF. The DNA of the CDR3 is TGCGCCAGCAGTGAGAGACCGGGAGGCAGTAGGGATACGCAGTATTTT.

This clonotype was detected ten times or more. The chain carries TRBV11-2 and TRBJ1-2; D gene unclear. This CDR3 is built from 12 residues. The germline gives CDR1 SGHAT, CDR2 FQNNGV. The V gene lost 2 bases and the J gene lost 6 bases, with 7 bases spanning the gap. This CDR3 is CASSLRVHGYTF. The CDR3 DNA sequence: TGTGCCAGCAGCTTAAGAGTCCATGGCTACACCTTC.

This clonotype was seen repeatedly, ten times or more. V and J are TRBV6-2 or TRBV6-3 and TRBJ1-4, with 8 bases aligning to TRBD1. The CDR3 extends over 19 amino acids. V shed 2 bases, J shed 7 bases, and the junction held 18 bases outside the gene matches. CDR1 MNHEY and CDR2 SVGEGT come from the germline V gene. CDR3 region: CASSYGSGQVLRNGEKLFF. The CDR3 DNA follows: TGTGCCAGCAGTTACGGTTCGGGACAGGTCCTCCGTAACGGTGAAAAACTGTTTTTT.

This clonotype was picked up many times. The rearrangement uses TRBV7-2 and TRBJ2-1; 7 bases line up with TRBD2. V shed 5 bases, J shed 7 bases, and the junction held 14 bases outside the gene matches. Germline-derived CDR1 and CDR2 are SGHTA and FQGNSA. The CDR3 has 16 amino acids. The CDR3: CASSLSPVAGQNEQFF. The DNA for the CDR3 is TGTGCCAGCAGCCTAAGCCCAGTAGCGGGCCAAAATGAGCAGTTCTTC.

Ten or more counts support this clonotype. The CDR3 protein is CSARLVGQPQHF. Written as DNA, the CDR3 is TGCAGTGCTAGACTGGTGGGGCAGCCCCAGCATTTT. The V gene is TRBV20-1, the J gene TRBJ1-5, with D hard to call. The CDR3 runs to 12 residues. The germline V gene has CDR1 DFQATT and CDR2 SNEGSKA (reference sequence). V was trimmed by 2 bases and J by 7 bases, leaving 9 bases between them.

This clonotype appeared many times. The chain carries TRBV28 and TRBJ2-7; perhaps TRBD1 as D (5 bases). Looked up from germline, CDR1 is MDHEN and CDR2 is SYDVKM. The CDR3 runs to 15 residues. V was clipped by 5 bases and J by 0 bases, with 14 bases between them. The CDR3 sequence is CASSDRGPSSYEQYF. The CDR3 coding sequence is TGTGCCAGCAGTGATAGGGGCCCAAGCTCCTACGAGCAGTACTTC. Full variable domain (rest looked up from reference TRBV28 and TRBJ2-7): DVKVTQSSRYLVKRTGEKVFLECVQDMDHENMFWYRQDPGLGLRLIYFSYDVKMKEKGDIPEGYSVSREKKERFSLILESASTNQTSMYLCASSDRGPSSYEQYFGPGTRLTVT.

In this sample, this clonotype turned up many times. The gene calls are TRBV7-2 and TRBJ2-7; no definite D call. The length of the CDR3 is 12 residues. Per the germline V gene, CDR1 is SGHTA and CDR2 is FQGNSA. The germline V and J ends were trimmed by 2 bases and 6 bases, with 8 bases remaining between them. CDR3 nucleotide sequence: TGTGCCAGCAGCTTAACCGCGCCCGAGCAGTACTTC. Residues: CASSLTAPEQYF.

This chain joins TRBV7-9 and TRBJ2-1, with 10 bases lining up with TRBD2. The J segment lost 9 bases and the V segment lost 5 bases, leaving 16 bases of the junction unmatched. CDR1 and CDR2 from the germline V gene are SEHNR and FQNEAQ (reference sequence). CDR3 size: 17 residues. The CDR3 is CASSHILAGGYVGEQFF. The CDR3 DNA reads TGTGCCAGCAGCCATATTTTAGCGGGAGGATATGTTGGTGAGCAGTTCTTC.